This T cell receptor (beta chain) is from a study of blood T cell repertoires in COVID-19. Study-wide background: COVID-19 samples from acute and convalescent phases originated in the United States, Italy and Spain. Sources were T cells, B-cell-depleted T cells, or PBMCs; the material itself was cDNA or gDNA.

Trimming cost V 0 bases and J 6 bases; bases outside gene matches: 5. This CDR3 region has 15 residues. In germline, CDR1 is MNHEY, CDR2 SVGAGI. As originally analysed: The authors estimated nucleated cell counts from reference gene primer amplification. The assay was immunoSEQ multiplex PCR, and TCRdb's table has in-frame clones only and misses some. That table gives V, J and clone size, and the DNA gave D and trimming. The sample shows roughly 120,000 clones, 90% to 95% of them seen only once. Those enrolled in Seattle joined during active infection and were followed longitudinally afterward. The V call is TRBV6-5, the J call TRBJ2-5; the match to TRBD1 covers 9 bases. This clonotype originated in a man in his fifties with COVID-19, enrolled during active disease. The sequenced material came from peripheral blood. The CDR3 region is CASSYSRDRAQTQYF. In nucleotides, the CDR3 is TGTGCCAGCAGTTACTCCCGGGACAGGGCGCAGACCCAGTACTTC.